This TCR beta chain was documented in a study of T cell responses to AZD1222 COVID-19 vaccine. General study results and limits: Most donors were white British, females outnumbered males, and clonal diversity was possibly underestimated.

Measured with immunoSEQ multiplex PCR; TCRdb has only the in-frame clones, and not every one. This sample has more than 150,000 clones, with almost 90% found just once. In regard to this clone: The antigen is unknown.

This CDR3 region has 22 residues. Trimming removed 6 bases from V and 7 bases from J; junction bases left unmatched: 29. Germline-derived CDR1 and CDR2 are MNHEY and SMNVEV (reference sequence). This sequence originates from an adult in good health. The sample was peripheral blood, taken on day 0 of AZD1222 vaccination. The V and J genes are TRBV27 and TRBJ1-6; 8 bases map to TRBD1. For the CDR3, the DNA is TGTGCCAGCAGACTCCGACAGGGGCCAGAAGGTACCCCCTCGATACCAAATTCACCCCTCCACTTT. This translates into CASRLRQGPEGTPSIPNSPLHF.